This T cell receptor beta chain stems from a study of blood T cell repertoires in COVID-19. Study context: From T cells, B-cell-depleted T cells, or PBMCs came the material, which was cDNA or gDNA.

Germline V CDR1 and CDR2: SGHVS, FNYEAQ. V lost 6 bases and J lost 5; bases outside the gene matches: 6. The CDR3 has 15 amino acids. Source study methods: Nucleated cell number was recorded as an estimate derived from reference gene primer amplification. The protocol was immunoSEQ multiplex PCR, while the TCRdb copy is restricted to in-frame clones and leaves out a portion. V and J calls and clone size follow that table, whereas D and trimming were derived from the DNA. This table has about 320,000 clones, approximately 88% appearing once. V is TRBV7-6 and J is TRBJ2-2; 10 nucleotides match TRBD2. Sequencing was performed on peripheral blood. This clonotype originated in a man between 18 and 35 years old who had recovered from COVID-19. CDR3 nucleotide sequence: TGTGCCAGCAGTCCAGCGGGGGGGGATACCGGGGAGCTGTTTTTT. The encoded protein is CASSPAGGDTGELFF. Complete variable domain (other parts from reference TRBV7-6 and TRBJ2-2): GAGVSQSPRYKVTKRGQDVALRCDPISGHVSLYWYRQALGQGPEFLTYFNYEAQQDKSGLPNDRFSAERPEGSISTLTIQRTEQRDSAMYRCASSPAGGDTGELFFGEGSRLTVL.